This entry concerns a single TCR beta chain. What it recognizes is unknown. The germline V gene encodes CDR1 SGHVS and CDR2 FQNEAQ. This CDR3 contains 13 residues. The V end was cut by 3 bases, the J end by 7 bases, with 10 bases between. TCRdb keeps only in-frame clones here, not all; method: immunoSEQ multiplex PCR. The sample yields about 59,000 clones, about 88% seen once. These data are taken from a study of T cell repertoires in ileal Crohn's disease. Study summary: At postoperative colonoscopy, neoterminal ileum biopsies were taken as M6. Study observations and caveats: Within the first postoperative year, endoscopy came at median roughly 7.3 months. Compared with non-smokers, active smokers at surgery showed more clonal expansions. High-frequency clones were more common in sorted CD8 than CD4 cells.

Time point here: neoterminal ileum biopsy at postoperative endoscopy, about 6 months after surgery. The chain uses TRBV7-8 and TRBJ1-5; D is unresolved. Material: ileal tissue. The sequence was obtained from an adult with Crohn's disease. In DNA form, the CDR3 reads TGTGCCAGCAGCTTTTCTTTCGTCCAGCCCCAGCATTTT. Its translation is CASSFSFVQPQHF.